This is a list of T cell receptor beta chains from one sample in a study of identifying expanded T cells in peripheral blood. Profiling relied on immunoSEQ multiplex PCR, and the TCRdb table lists in-frame clones only, not all of them. The repertoire holds 95,000 to 100,000 clones, with roughly 87% as singletons. Sequencing input: blood. These receptors all stem from a person aged 18 to 75 in good health. Each CDR3 is given with its conserved first and last residue. Fields, in order: D gene, J gene, V gene, CDR3 protein. A D gene is named only where the DNA matches it firmly.

>.|TRBJ2-5|TRBV10-2
CASQNGPAKTQYF
>.|TRBJ2-1|TRBV15
CATSRDLESQGEQFF
>TRBD1|TRBJ1-6|TRBV5-1
CASSLRQGNSPLHF
>TRBD1|TRBJ1-4|TRBV10-3
CAISLQGTPNEKLFF
>.|TRBJ1-2|TRBV4-2
CASSQAPDVQYGYTF
>.|TRBJ1-3|TRBV10-1
CASGREVPGNTIYF
>.|TRBJ1-5|TRBV6-6
CASSYLGQPQHF
>TRBD2|TRBJ2-5|TRBV5-1
CASSPGLAGGSVGETQYF
>.|TRBJ2-2|TRBV7-6
CASSFATGTKFVLFF
>.|TRBJ1-1|TRBV30
CAWSVSLNTEAFF
>.|TRBJ2-6|TRBV5-1
CASRQGTSGANVLTF
>.|TRBJ2-3|TRBV6-5
CASSYGPSTDTQYF
>.|TRBJ1-1|TRBV5-4
CASTPYWGTEAFF
>.|TRBJ2-5|TRBV29-1
CSVASTETQYF
>TRBD1|TRBJ1-1|TRBV2
CASRGTAAFF
>TRBD1|TRBJ2-3|TRBV9
CASSVFPGGHTDTQYF
>TRBD2|TRBJ2-1|TRBV27
CASSLLSSGGYNEQFF
>.|TRBJ2-3|TRBV5-5
CASSLAGYSTDTQYF
>.|TRBJ1-2|TRBV15
CATSRDYIGYGYTF
>TRBD2|TRBJ2-7|TRBV25-1
CASSGDGGTSSYEQYF
>.|TRBJ1-3|TRBV19
CASSTWPGNTIYF
>.|TRBJ2-7|TRBV11-2
CASSEGVPYEQYF
>.|TRBJ2-7|TRBV5-1
CASSLWLALGEQYF
>TRBD1|TRBJ1-5|TRBV18
CASSPNAGTGLQPQHF
>TRBD1|TRBJ1-2|TRBV7-2
CASSTRTGVNYGYTF
>TRBD1|TRBJ1-4|TRBV4-3
CASSRYEGAGGELFF
>.|TRBJ2-7|TRBV7-8
CASSDRDKYEQYF
>TRBD1|TRBJ2-7|TRBV4-3
CASSPGQGGYEQYF
>.|TRBJ2-5|TRBV7-2
CASSRGGGETQYF
>.|TRBJ1-1|TRBV29-1
CSVVAGATTEAFF
>TRBD1|TRBJ2-7|TRBV6-6
CASGWTGRNEQYF
>.|TRBJ2-6|TRBV6-5
CASSYSQSGANVLTF
>TRBD2|TRBJ2-5|TRBV5-1
CASSPGLAETQYF
>TRBD2|TRBJ2-1|TRBV7-2
CASSLSGGASYNEQFF
>TRBD2|TRBJ2-3|TRBV4-2
CASSQDAGLPTDTQYF
>TRBD1|TRBJ2-5|TRBV18
CASSPAGTGVETQYF
>TRBD2|TRBJ2-1|TRBV4-3
CASSPFSPSGGALSPYNEQFF
>.|TRBJ1-2|TRBV5-6
CASSLGGIYGYTF